This T cell receptor beta chain was sequenced in a study of T cell repertoires in cytomegalovirus infection. TCRdb redid the calling of the reads with MiXCR, one entry per CDR3 protein. This sample carries over 300,000 distinct CDR3 sequences, roughly 15% of them seen once, and the ten largest clones take 12%. The germline V gene has CDR1 DFQATT and CDR2 SNEGSKA (reference sequence). V was cut by 5 bases and J by 1 base, with 8 bases left in between. This CDR3 is 12 amino acids long. The clonotype originates from a human donor in good health (CMV status not recorded). Some clones in this sample may be carry-over from other donors' samples. The V and J genes are TRBV20-1 and TRBJ1-1; D unresolved. The sample taken for sequencing was PBMCs. CDR3 protein: CSAWRANTEAFF. The CDR3 DNA reads TGCAGTGCTTGGAGGGCGAACACTGAAGCTTTCTTT.